Reported below is one T cell receptor beta chain. Its antigen is currently unknown. This entry belongs to a study of cytomegalovirus exposure and HLA in healthy donors. Study-level results: Analyses of presence/absence relied on an assumption of roughly uniform sequencing depth across donors. With further analysis later on, most CMV-associated TCR beta chains appeared HLA-restricted.

Both 60 Vbeta primers and 13 Jbeta primers went into the PCR. Assay: immunoSEQ multiplex PCR; the TCRdb copy retains only in-frame clones and omits some. This sample's table has 130,000 to 150,000 clones. The V and J ends lost 3 bases and 0 bases, in that order; junction bases with no gene match: 2. This CDR3 is built from 15 residues. Per germline, CDR1 LGHNA and CDR2 YSLEER. V and J are TRBV4-3 and TRBJ2-7; 10 positions agree with TRBD1. This TCR derives from a man aged 35 to 55 in good health and CMV-seronegative. Specimen: PBMCs. CDR3 region: CASSQWTGGSYEQYF. DNA of the CDR3: TGCGCCAGCAGCCAGTGGACAGGGGGCTCCTACGAGCAGTACTTC.